This T cell receptor beta chain was captured by sequencing in a study of identical twins (dated by TCRdb to between 2015 and 2016). Describing the broader study: TCR alpha and beta repertoires from monozygotic twins, unrelated adults of various ages and cord blood were deep-sequenced to test whether fetal clonotypes persist. Replicate twin experiments were performed at different times using different library preparation protocols to rule out contamination. Study-level results and caveats: Zero-insertion analyses could be partly confounded by invariant T cells such as MAIT and iNKT, though diverse VJ usage argued against such confounding for most clonotypes. In monozygotic twins, out-of-frame TCR alpha sharing was systematically underestimated by recombination models, although the models agreed with sharing between unrelated individuals. Compared with coincidental sharing between unrelated individuals, an excess of low generation-probability sequences was observed among out-of-frame TCR alpha sequences shared between twins. Fewer insertions were carried by abundant cord blood beta clonotypes; a weaker similar trend was observed in young adult naive repertoires, while no such trend was observed in memory repertoires. The excess sharing between twins in beta out-of-frame sequences was weaker because fewer shared sequences reduced the signal-to-noise ratio. Because the same donors could not be followed over many years, the conclusions relied on cross-sectional statistical analysis.

Many counts were recorded for this clonotype. The antigen it recognizes is unknown. No base-level quality is on record; no much larger clone is a single base apart. Every donor was a healthy Caucasian. The twin cohort consisted of three pairs of female monozygotic twins, all aged 18 to 29 years. Peripheral blood mononuclear cells were used as the source from which RNA for TCR libraries was isolated. Library preparation employed 5' RACE. Sequencing took place on an Illumina HiSeq 2000. A universal primer binding site was added through template switching, and the final cDNA carried a unique molecular identifier so that TCR cDNA molecules could be counted accurately. Specific primers in the conserved constant-segment region were used to synthesize first-strand cDNA for the TCR alpha and beta chains. To control for contamination, every cDNA library was double barcoded, receiving both a SMART-Mk sample barcode and Illumina barcodes. TruSeq adapter sequences, together with Illumina sample barcodes, were added in two successive PCR steps. TCR alpha and beta cDNA libraries were sequenced on the Illumina HiSeq platform with custom primers. The paper's processing steps were these. MiGEC processed the raw reads to extract unique molecular identifiers, while MiXCR was used to determine the CDR3 positions. Recombination models were inferred per individual with the repgenHMM and IGoR tools using an EM algorithm. The tcR package in R was used for shared clonotype analysis, with sharing normalized by the product of cloneset sizes. To study raw recombination free of thymic and clonal selection effects, out-of-frame nonproductive sequences were analyzed. TCRdb itself trimmed the public reads at Q25 with fastp, ran MiXCR and retained productive beta chains. Rows are combined by CDR3 protein, so each entry shows the most common genes and DNA. In this record, the V and J calls reflect TCRdb's handling and not the investigators' own analysis. This sample gives 450,000 to 650,000 distinct CDR3 sequences in total; 9.6% of them show up just once. The ten largest clones capture more than 2.5% of the sample.

V drops 0 bases and J drops 1 base, leaving 9 bases in between. The CDR3 measures 15 amino acids from cysteine to phenylalanine. CDR3 DNA is the only sequence kept; it has 45 bases, read in frame from the first base. Taken from the germline V gene, the CDR1 and CDR2 loops are LGHNA and YNFKEQ. This sample also belongs to another study, concerning yellow fever vaccine responses in identical twins. As that second paper reports: The authors reported that the T cell response to vaccination in identical twins appeared partly convergent and partly personalized. In the study, vaccine-responding T cell clones were precisely tracked in identical twins.

The V and J segments used are TRBV4-2 and TRBJ2-5; the D gene cannot be resolved reliably. Sequences were obtained from PBMCs. The origin of this receptor is a woman between 18 and 29 years old in good health. Here the CDR3 is given as CASSQDPAPQETQYF. The DNA sequence is TGTGCCAGCAGCCAAGATCCAGCTCCCCAAGAGACCCAGTACTTC.